This is a list of T cell receptor beta chains from one sample in a study of Graves' ophthalmopathy and Graves' hyperthyroidism. In TCRdb, the multiplex PCR reads were re-called with MiXCR into one record per CDR3 protein. Counted here are 260,000 or so distinct CDR3 sequences, around 42% occurring once; the ten biggest clones make up more than 45%. The sequencing input was peripheral blood. These receptors all stem from an adult man with Graves' ophthalmopathy. Each CDR3 is given with its conserved first and last residue. D genes are given only for firm matches. Where a row states a size, it is once, few, many or the class of an expanded clone; other rows omit it.

v_gene: TRBV19
d_gene: .
j_gene: TRBJ1-1
abundance: .
CDR3nt: TGTGCCAGTGTTCCTAGGGGGAGCGGCACTGAAGCTTTCTTT
CDR3aa: CASVPRGSGTEAFF

v_gene: TRBV20-1
d_gene: .
j_gene: TRBJ1-2
abundance: few
CDR3nt: TGCAGTGCTAGAGATCTAACAGATAACTATGGCTACACCTTC
CDR3aa: CSARDLTDNYGYTF

v_gene: TRBV29-1
d_gene: TRBD1
j_gene: TRBJ1-1
abundance: .
CDR3nt: TGCAGCGTTGTGACAGGGCTGTACACTGAAGCTTTCTTT
CDR3aa: CSVVTGLYTEAFF

v_gene: TRBV6-5
d_gene: .
j_gene: TRBJ1-3
abundance: .
CDR3nt: TGTGCCAGCAGTTTAGTGGGCGCGCCGGTCCCGTCTGGAAACACCATATATTTT
CDR3aa: CASSLVGAPVPSGNTIYF

v_gene: TRBV2
d_gene: .
j_gene: TRBJ1-1
abundance: few
CDR3nt: TGTGCCAGCAGTGATCGGACGGATATGAACACTGAAGCTTTCTTT
CDR3aa: CASSDRTDMNTEAFF

v_gene: TRBV4-1
d_gene: .
j_gene: TRBJ1-6
abundance: few
CDR3nt: TGCGCCAGCAGCCGTACGACCAATAATTCACCCCTCCACTTT
CDR3aa: CASSRTTNNSPLHF

v_gene: TRBV25-1
d_gene: TRBD1
j_gene: TRBJ1-6
abundance: many
CDR3nt: TGTGCCAGCATGCCGGGACAGTCGAATTCACCCCTCCACTTT
CDR3aa: CASMPGQSNSPLHF

v_gene: TRBV5-5
d_gene: TRBD1
j_gene: TRBJ1-5
abundance: .
CDR3nt: TGTGCCAGCAGCTTGGGACTTTCGACAGGGAATCAGCCCCAGCATTTT
CDR3aa: CASSLGLSTGNQPQHF

v_gene: TRBV4-1
d_gene: .
j_gene: TRBJ2-7
abundance: .
CDR3nt: TGCGCCAGCAGCCAATATATGATTACAGACTACGAGCAGTACTTC
CDR3aa: CASSQYMITDYEQYF

v_gene: TRBV19
d_gene: .
j_gene: TRBJ1-4
abundance: .
CDR3nt: TGTGCCAGTAGTGTCCTAGGAAAACTGTTTTTT
CDR3aa: CASSVLGKLFF

v_gene: TRBV20-1
d_gene: .
j_gene: TRBJ1-4
abundance: few
CDR3nt: TGCAGTGCCCAAGGGACATATAATGAAAAACTGTTTTTT
CDR3aa: CSAQGTYNEKLFF

v_gene: TRBV29-1
d_gene: TRBD1
j_gene: TRBJ2-7
abundance: .
CDR3nt: TGCAGCGTCGCTGACAGGGGAGCCTACGAGCAGTACTTC
CDR3aa: CSVADRGAYEQYF

v_gene: TRBV7-9
d_gene: TRBD1
j_gene: TRBJ2-7
abundance: many
CDR3nt: TGTGCCAGCAGCTTAGGGACAGGGGCCTACGAGCAGTACTTC
CDR3aa: CASSLGTGAYEQYF

v_gene: TRBV5-1
d_gene: .
j_gene: TRBJ2-5
abundance: .
CDR3nt: TGCGCCAGCAGCCCGGGGGACTTTTCGCAAGAGACCCAGTACTTC
CDR3aa: CASSPGDFSQETQYF

v_gene: TRBV12-5
d_gene: TRBD2
j_gene: TRBJ2-7
abundance: .
CDR3nt: TGTGCTAGTGGCTTCCCCTCTAGCGGGAGTGTTCAGGAGCAGTACTTC
CDR3aa: CASGFPSSGSVQEQYF

v_gene: TRBV18
d_gene: TRBD1
j_gene: TRBJ1-6
abundance: .
CDR3nt: TGTGCCAGCTCATCCGACAGGGTCGTTAATTCACCCCTCCACTTT
CDR3aa: CASSSDRVVNSPLHF

v_gene: TRBV2
d_gene: TRBD1
j_gene: TRBJ1-5
abundance: .
CDR3nt: TGTGCCAGCACCAACCGGGACAGGGGGAATCAGCCCCAGCATTTT
CDR3aa: CASTNRDRGNQPQHF

v_gene: TRBV20-1
d_gene: .
j_gene: TRBJ2-7
abundance: few
CDR3nt: TGCAGTGCTAGGGCGGGACGCGACTACGAGCAGTACTTC
CDR3aa: CSARAGRDYEQYF

v_gene: TRBV20-1
d_gene: TRBD1
j_gene: TRBJ2-7
abundance: few
CDR3nt: TGCAGTGCTAGTACCGGGACAGGGGAGCAGTACTTC
CDR3aa: CSASTGTGEQYF

v_gene: TRBV5-1
d_gene: .
j_gene: TRBJ1-6
abundance: few
CDR3nt: TGCGCCAGCAGCTTGGTCCCCCCCAGGTTTGGTTCACCCCTCCACTTT
CDR3aa: CASSLVPPRFGSPLHF

v_gene: TRBV6-5
d_gene: .
j_gene: TRBJ1-5
abundance: .
CDR3nt: TGTGCCAGCAGGGCAGCAGGAAACAATCAGCCCCAGCATTTT
CDR3aa: CASRAAGNNQPQHF

v_gene: TRBV19
d_gene: .
j_gene: TRBJ1-5
abundance: .
CDR3nt: TGTGCCAGTATAGGGGATAAGACACGAGTGGAAGATAGCAATCAGCCCCAGCATTTT
CDR3aa: CASIGDKTRVEDSNQPQHF

v_gene: TRBV5-1
d_gene: TRBD1
j_gene: TRBJ1-2
abundance: .
CDR3nt: TGTGCCAGCAGTTTGATACCAACAGGGGACTATGGCTACACCTTC
CDR3aa: CASSLIPTGDYGYTF

v_gene: TRBV13
d_gene: TRBD1
j_gene: TRBJ2-2
abundance: .
CDR3nt: TGTGCCAGCAGCTTACCCTACAGGGGTACCGGGGAGCTGTTTTTT
CDR3aa: CASSLPYRGTGELFF

v_gene: TRBV6-6
d_gene: .
j_gene: TRBJ1-2
abundance: .
CDR3nt: TGTGCCAGCAGTCGAACAGGGCAGGTTAACTATGGCTACACCTTC
CDR3aa: CASSRTGQVNYGYTF

v_gene: TRBV12-3/TRBV12-4
d_gene: TRBD1
j_gene: TRBJ1-2
abundance: few
CDR3nt: TGTGCCAGCAGGTCTCCGGGACAGCTGAGTGGCTACACCTTC
CDR3aa: CASRSPGQLSGYTF

v_gene: TRBV7-2
d_gene: TRBD1
j_gene: TRBJ2-5
abundance: .
CDR3nt: TGTGCCAGCAGCATCGGGACAGTTCGCCAAGAGACCCAGTACTTC
CDR3aa: CASSIGTVRQETQYF

v_gene: TRBV2
d_gene: TRBD1
j_gene: TRBJ1-6
abundance: few
CDR3nt: TGTGCCAGCGGGTCTCTCCGGGACAGGGGGCGTTCACCCCTCCACTTT
CDR3aa: CASGSLRDRGRSPLHF

v_gene: TRBV5-1
d_gene: .
j_gene: TRBJ2-5
abundance: .
CDR3nt: TGCGCCAGCAGCTTCGAAGGGAGTCGGGAGACCCAGTACTTC
CDR3aa: CASSFEGSRETQYF

v_gene: TRBV10-3
d_gene: TRBD2
j_gene: TRBJ2-7
abundance: many
CDR3nt: TGTGCCACAGGGACTAGCGCCTCCACATCCCTCTACTTC
CDR3aa: CATGTSASTSLYF

v_gene: TRBV9
d_gene: .
j_gene: TRBJ1-2
abundance: .
CDR3nt: TGTGCCAGCAGCGTAGCTTTTAGTGAGGCTTTCTATGGCTACACCTTC
CDR3aa: CASSVAFSEAFYGYTF

v_gene: TRBV5-1
d_gene: .
j_gene: TRBJ1-1
abundance: many
CDR3nt: TGTGCCAGCAGCTTAACAGCCATGAACACTGAAGCTTTCTTT
CDR3aa: CASSLTAMNTEAFF

v_gene: TRBV5-4
d_gene: TRBD2
j_gene: TRBJ2-7
abundance: .
CDR3nt: TGTGCCAGCAGCCCGTCGGTAGCGGGGTTGTCCTACGAGCAGTACTTC
CDR3aa: CASSPSVAGLSYEQYF

v_gene: TRBV12-3/TRBV12-4
d_gene: .
j_gene: TRBJ1-1
abundance: .
CDR3nt: TGTGCCAGCAGTAGGACAGACTCCATGAACACTGAAGCTTTCTTT
CDR3aa: CASSRTDSMNTEAFF

v_gene: TRBV11-2
d_gene: .
j_gene: TRBJ2-7
abundance: .
CDR3nt: TGTGCCAGCAGCACCCGACCCTCAGTCTACGAGCAGTACTTC
CDR3aa: CASSTRPSVYEQYF

v_gene: TRBV5-6
d_gene: .
j_gene: TRBJ2-7
abundance: .
CDR3nt: TGTGCCACCAACCGCGGGCGGGGAGGTTACGAGCAGTACTTC
CDR3aa: CATNRGRGGYEQYF

v_gene: TRBV29-1
d_gene: .
j_gene: TRBJ1-1
abundance: .
CDR3nt: TGCAGCTCACCCTGGCAGTTGAACACTGAAGCTTTCTTT
CDR3aa: CSSPWQLNTEAFF

v_gene: TRBV2
d_gene: .
j_gene: TRBJ2-2
abundance: .
CDR3nt: TGTGCCACCGGTGACAGGACGAACACCGGGGAGCTGTTTTTT
CDR3aa: CATGDRTNTGELFF

v_gene: TRBV4-1
d_gene: .
j_gene: TRBJ1-1
abundance: few
CDR3nt: TGCGCCAGCAGGACCGTGGAGGGCACTGAAGCTTTCTTT
CDR3aa: CASRTVEGTEAFF

v_gene: TRBV29-1
d_gene: .
j_gene: TRBJ1-1
abundance: many
CDR3nt: TGCAGCGCCGGACACATGAACACTGAAGCTTTCTTT
CDR3aa: CSAGHMNTEAFF

v_gene: TRBV7-6
d_gene: .
j_gene: TRBJ1-1
abundance: .
CDR3nt: TGTGCCAGCAGCCCAGTACTTGGCAACACTGAAGCTTTCTTT
CDR3aa: CASSPVLGNTEAFF

v_gene: TRBV7-9
d_gene: .
j_gene: TRBJ2-2
abundance: .
CDR3nt: TGTGCCAGCAGCCAGACAGGGAACACCGGGGAGCTGTTTTTT
CDR3aa: CASSQTGNTGELFF

v_gene: TRBV10-3
d_gene: .
j_gene: TRBJ2-7
abundance: .
CDR3nt: TGTGCCATCAGTGAAGGAGGGCCCTACGAGCAGTACTTC
CDR3aa: CAISEGGPYEQYF

v_gene: TRBV2
d_gene: .
j_gene: TRBJ2-7
abundance: .
CDR3nt: TGTGCCAGCAGTGTGTTAGCGGTCGCCTCCTGCGAGCAGTACTTC
CDR3aa: CASSVLAVASCEQYF

v_gene: TRBV3-1
d_gene: TRBD1
j_gene: TRBJ1-5
abundance: .
CDR3nt: TGTGCCAGCGGGGACTGGGGACAGAGCAATCAGCCCCAGCATTTT
CDR3aa: CASGDWGQSNQPQHF

v_gene: TRBV27
d_gene: .
j_gene: TRBJ1-1
abundance: .
CDR3nt: TGTGCCAGCAGTGACAAGTGGGTGAACACTGAAGCTTTCTTT
CDR3aa: CASSDKWVNTEAFF

v_gene: TRBV19
d_gene: .
j_gene: TRBJ1-5
abundance: .
CDR3nt: TGTGCCAGTAGTATCGGACGGAGGAGTAATAGCAATCAGCCCCAGCATTTT
CDR3aa: CASSIGRRSNSNQPQHF

v_gene: TRBV10-3
d_gene: .
j_gene: TRBJ2-7
abundance: .
CDR3nt: TGTGCCATCAGTGAGTCGGCTAGCTACGAGCAGTACTTC
CDR3aa: CAISESASYEQYF

v_gene: TRBV11-3
d_gene: .
j_gene: TRBJ1-4
abundance: .
CDR3nt: TGTGCCAGCAGCCCCTTCGTGGACACGGAGAGAGAACTGTTTTTT
CDR3aa: CASSPFVDTERELFF

v_gene: TRBV7-3
d_gene: .
j_gene: TRBJ1-6
abundance: .
CDR3nt: TGTGCCAGCAGCTTACTACTTAATTCACCCCCCCACTTT
CDR3aa: CASSLLLNSPPHF

v_gene: TRBV12-3/TRBV12-4
d_gene: .
j_gene: TRBJ2-7
abundance: .
CDR3nt: TGTGCCAGTACGGGATTCTCTTACGAGCAGTACTTC
CDR3aa: CASTGFSYEQYF

v_gene: TRBV7-9
d_gene: .
j_gene: TRBJ1-2
abundance: many
CDR3nt: TGTGCCAGCAGCCTAACAAAAGGCGATGGCTACACCTTC
CDR3aa: CASSLTKGDGYTF

v_gene: TRBV7-2
d_gene: TRBD2
j_gene: TRBJ2-6
abundance: .
CDR3nt: TGTGCCAGCAGCCAAGATTGGCTAGCGGGAGGGCCCTCTGGGGCCAACGTCCTGACTTTC
CDR3aa: CASSQDWLAGGPSGANVLTF

v_gene: TRBV10-3
d_gene: .
j_gene: TRBJ2-3
abundance: .
CDR3nt: TGTGCCATCAGTGAGGGGACGGATACGCAGTATTTT
CDR3aa: CAISEGTDTQYF

v_gene: TRBV20-1
d_gene: TRBD1
j_gene: TRBJ2-5
abundance: once
CDR3nt: TGCAGTGCTAGGACAGGGTCGAAAGAGACCCAGTACTTC
CDR3aa: CSARTGSKETQYF